Detailed here is one TCR beta chain. What it binds is unknown. Germline loops: CDR1 MDHEN, CDR2 SYDVKM. With 11 bases clipped from V and 6 bases from J, the junction kept 4 bases outside the gene matches. CDR3 size: 13 residues. This sample was taken from a study of OX40 agonist ivuxolimab in advanced cancers. Across the study: All patients had ivuxolimab intravenously every 2 weeks at 0.01 to 10 mg/kg. Among those treated, three patients had partial responses, one with hepatocellular carcinoma and two with cutaneous melanoma. General study findings and limits: The antigen specificity of the peripheral T cells (those that were expanded) was not determined. Also showing low normalized T-cell clonal expansion were some of the nonresponders.

Data came from immunoSEQ multiplex PCR; TCRdb stores just in-frame clones and leaves some out. The sample holds fewer than 15,000 clones; around 86% are singletons and the top ten take around 47%. The chain employs TRBV28 and TRBJ2-1, with TRBD2 matching 13 bases. This receptor was taken from an adult with an advanced solid tumor such as melanoma, head and neck, liver or kidney cancer. Material: CD4+ or CD8+ T cells sorted from blood, obtained in a trial of the OX40 agonist ivuxolimab. CDR3 sequence (DNA): TGTGCCGCGGGGACTAGCGGGACCAATGAGCAGTTCTTC. Amino acids: CAAGTSGTNEQFF.